A selection of T cell receptor beta chains follows, all from one sample in a study of blood T cell repertoires in COVID-19. Here immunoSEQ multiplex PCR was the method, and the copy in TCRdb shows in-frame clones only, minus some. The sample comprises roughly 80,000 clones, around 76% of which are singletons, and about a sixth rests with the top ten. The specimen sequenced was peripheral blood. Receptors originate from a man between 65 and 85 years old with active or convalescent COVID-19. Each CDR3 is given with its conserved first and last residue. The D gene is left open where the match is weak. The size entry is marked missing in some rows and otherwise reads once, few, many or a size class.

len | abundance | j_gene | d_gene | v_gene | CDR3nt | CDR3aa
12 | NA | TRBJ1-2 | NA | TRBV7-9 | TGTGCCAGCAGCCTATCAAACTATGGCTACACCTTC | CASSLSNYGYTF
14 | NA | TRBJ2-1 | TRBD1 | TRBV7-8 | TGTGCCAGCAGCTTAGTTCAGGGGGCGAACGAGCAGTTCTTC | CASSLVQGANEQFF
13 | NA | TRBJ2-2 | NA | TRBV28 | TGTGCCAGCAGTCCTCCTCACACCGGGGAGCTGTTTTTT | CASSPPHTGELFF
16 | NA | TRBJ2-1 | TRBD1 | TRBV13 | TGTGCCAGCAGATTCCTCCCGGGACAGCCCTACAATGAGCAGTTCTTC | CASRFLPGQPYNEQFF
14 | once | TRBJ2-5 | NA | TRBV24-1 | TGTGCCACCAGTGATCAGCTAGAGGGAGAGACCCAGTACTTC | CATSDQLEGETQYF
12 | NA | TRBJ2-3 | NA | TRBV3-1/TRBV3-2 | TGTGCCAGCAGCCAAGACAGTAATACGCAGTATTTT | CASSQDSNTQYF
14 | NA | TRBJ1-2 | NA | TRBV4-1 | TGCGCCAGCAGCGAGACGCCACGGGACTATGGCTACACCTTC | CASSETPRDYGYTF
13 | NA | TRBJ2-5 | TRBD1 | TRBV2 | TGTGCCACCGAGAGACAGGGGCTAGAGACCCAGTACTTC | CATERQGLETQYF
14 | NA | TRBJ1-1 | TRBD1 | TRBV28 | TGTGCCAGCAGTTCCGGACAGGGAAACACTGAAGCTTTCTTT | CASSSGQGNTEAFF
14 | few | TRBJ1-5 | NA | TRBV13 | TGTGCCAGCAGCTCGCGCCGGGAAAGGGAGCCCCAGCATTTT | CASSSRREREPQHF
13 | NA | TRBJ2-5 | NA | TRBV2 | TGTGCCAGCGAAGGAGGTTTAGGAGAGACCCAGTACTTC | CASEGGLGETQYF
14 | NA | TRBJ1-4 | NA | TRBV18 | TGTGCCAGCTCACCTCCCCCTACGGGGGAAAAACTGTTTTTT | CASSPPPTGEKLFF
14 | NA | TRBJ1-3 | NA | TRBV7-8 | TGTGCCAGCAGCCCTAGCGGGGCCCCCTCGGGACTGTATTTT | CASSPSGAPSGLYF
15 | NA | TRBJ1-1 | TRBD1 | TRBV5-4 | TGTGCCAGCAGCCTCCCAGGGGGCGCGAACACTGAAGCTTTCTTT | CASSLPGGANTEAFF
15 | NA | TRBJ2-5 | TRBD2 | TRBV7-7 | TGTGCTAGCAGCTCCGGGACTAGCGGCCAAGAGACCCAGTACTTC | CASSSGTSGQETQYF
14 | NA | TRBJ1-2 | TRBD1 | TRBV30 | TGTGCCTGGCTTACCCAGGGGGTTAACTATGGCTACACCTTC | CAWLTQGVNYGYTF
15 | NA | TRBJ2-3 | TRBD2 | TRBV18 | TGTGCCAGCTCACCAACTAGCGGCCACACAGATACGCAGTATTTT | CASSPTSGHTDTQYF
14 | NA | TRBJ2-1 | NA | TRBV29-1 | TGCAGCGTTGGACAGCCCGGTTCTTTCGGTGAGCAGTTCTTC | CSVGQPGSFGEQFF
13 | NA | TRBJ2-3 | TRBD2 | TRBV6-5 | TGTGCCAGCAGGACTAGCATTCCAGATACGCAGTATTTT | CASRTSIPDTQYF
16 | NA | TRBJ2-3 | TRBD2 | TRBV5-1 | TGCGCCAGCAGCTTGGGGGCTAGCGGGTCTCCAGATACGCAGTATTTT | CASSLGASGSPDTQYF
16 | once | TRBJ2-1 | TRBD1 | TRBV9 | TGTGCCAGCAGCTCCAGGGGACAGGGGGGAATTGATGAGCAGTTCTTC | CASSSRGQGGIDEQFF
12 | NA | TRBJ2-5 | NA | TRBV5-4 | TGTGCCAGCAGCTTGTGGAGGGAGACCCAGTACTTC | CASSLWRETQYF
13 | NA | TRBJ1-1 | NA | TRBV30 | TGTGCCTGGAGTGATAGAACCGGCACTGAAGCTTTCTTT | CAWSDRTGTEAFF
15 | NA | TRBJ2-5 | TRBD1 | TRBV7-7 | TGTGCTAGCAGCTTAGGCAGGGGGCCAAGGGAGACCCAGTACTTC | CASSLGRGPRETQYF
13 | once | TRBJ1-5 | NA | TRBV5-6 | TGTGCCAGCAGCTTGGAGGCTAGGGGGCCCCAGCATTTT | CASSLEARGPQHF
13 | once | TRBJ1-5 | NA | TRBV19 | TGTGCCAGTAGTCCACAGGAGAATCAGCCCCAGCATTTT | CASSPQENQPQHF
14 | NA | TRBJ2-3 | NA | TRBV7-3 | TGTGCCAGCAGCTCGGACTCTTACACAGATACGCAGTATTTT | CASSSDSYTDTQYF
15 | few | TRBJ1-2 | TRBD1 | TRBV3-1/TRBV3-2 | TGTGCCAGCAGCCAAGTGGACAGGGGGGCACGAGGCTACACCTTC | CASSQVDRGARGYTF
13 | NA | TRBJ1-6 | NA | TRBV7-9 | TGTGCCAGCAGCTCCGGGACTTTTTCACCCCTCCACTTT | CASSSGTFSPLHF
16 | NA | TRBJ2-7 | TRBD2 | TRBV5-4 | TGTGCCAGCAGCTTAGCGGGGAAAAGTAAGAGCCACGAGCAGTACTTC | CASSLAGKSKSHEQYF
15 | NA | TRBJ2-6 | NA | TRBV9 | TGTGCCAGCAGCGGAAGTCCGGGGGGGGCCAACGTCCTGACTTTC | CASSGSPGGANVLTF
16 | NA | TRBJ2-1 | TRBD2 | TRBV23-1 | TGCGCCAGCAGTCACGCCGGGACTAGCGTCAACAATGAGCAGTTCTTC | CASSHAGTSVNNEQFF
13 | NA | TRBJ2-5 | NA | TRBV30 | TGTGCCTGGAGAGGCGGCTCTATGGAGACCCAGTACTTC | CAWRGGSMETQYF
14 | NA | TRBJ2-1 | TRBD2 | TRBV5-1 | TGCGCCAGCTCCGCCGAAGGCGGGGGTAATGAGCAGTTCTTC | CASSAEGGGNEQFF
15 | once | TRBJ2-7 | NA | TRBV10-1 | TGCGCCAGCAGTGAGTCCAACTCGGTCGGTTACGAGCAGTACTTC | CASSESNSVGYEQYF
16 | NA | TRBJ2-2 | TRBD1 | TRBV14 | TGTGCCAGCAGCCAAGTTCAGGGGGCGTACACCGGGGAGCTGTTTTTT | CASSQVQGAYTGELFF
13 | NA | TRBJ2-1 | NA | TRBV6-2/TRBV6-3 | TGTGCCAGCAGTCGAGACAGCATCCGTGAGCAGTTCTTC | CASSRDSIREQFF
15 | many | TRBJ1-2 | NA | TRBV5-1 | TGCGCCAGCAGCCTCTGGGAGGACGGCTATTATGGCTACACCTTC | CASSLWEDGYYGYTF
15 | NA | TRBJ2-3 | TRBD2 | TRBV6-5 | TGTGCCAGCCACGAACTAGCGGGGGGCACAGATACGCAGTATTTT | CASHELAGGTDTQYF
14 | few | TRBJ2-1 | TRBD1 | TRBV4-1 | TGCGCCAGCAGCCAGGGACAGGGGGTCAATGAGCAGTTCTTC | CASSQGQGVNEQFF
15 | NA | TRBJ2-7 | NA | TRBV28 | TGTGCCAGCAGGACAGGCGGGACAGCAGCCTACGAGCAGTACTTC | CASRTGGTAAYEQYF
13 | NA | TRBJ2-5 | NA | TRBV7-9 | TGTGCCAGCAGCTACAGGGCCCTGGAGACCCAGTACTTC | CASSYRALETQYF
13 | NA | TRBJ2-7 | NA | TRBV18 | TGTGCCAGCTCACCAGGTGGGGCGACCGAGCAGTACTTC | CASSPGGATEQYF
15 | NA | TRBJ2-1 | TRBD2 | TRBV19 | TGTGCCAGTAAGGGAGGGTCCAGGCGCTACAATGAGCAGTTCTTC | CASKGGSRRYNEQFF
9 | NA | TRBJ2-1 | NA | TRBV10-1 | TGCGCCAGCTTGGCTGAGCAGTTCTTC | CASLAEQFF
12 | once | TRBJ2-3 | NA | TRBV6-2/TRBV6-3 | TGTGCCAGCAGTTCCACGGCAGATACGCAGTATTTT | CASSSTADTQYF